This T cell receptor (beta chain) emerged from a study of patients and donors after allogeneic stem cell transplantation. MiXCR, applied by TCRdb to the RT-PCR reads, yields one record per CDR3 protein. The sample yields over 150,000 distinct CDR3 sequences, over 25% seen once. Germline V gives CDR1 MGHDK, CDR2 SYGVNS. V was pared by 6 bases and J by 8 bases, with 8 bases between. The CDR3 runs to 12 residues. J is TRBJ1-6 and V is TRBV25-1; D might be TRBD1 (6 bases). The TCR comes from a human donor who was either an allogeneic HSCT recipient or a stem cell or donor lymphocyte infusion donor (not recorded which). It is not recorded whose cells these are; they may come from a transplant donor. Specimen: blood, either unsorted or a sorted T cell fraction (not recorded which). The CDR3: CASRDRYSPLHF. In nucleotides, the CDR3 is TGTGCCAGCAGGGACAGATATTCACCCCTCCACTTT.